These 4 T cell receptor beta chains were all obtained from the same sample, sequenced in a study of blood T cells in healthy people across ages. The authors ran a second PCR of roughly 6 to 12 cycles using a sample-barcoded 5' primer and a J-beta primer mix. TCRdb itself ran the 5' RACE reads through MiXCR, one entry per CDR3 protein. The table lists approximately 800,000 distinct CDR3 sequences, under 40% of them singletons. Specimen: blood. Every receptor here comes from a young man in good health.

The V gene is TRBV3-1, the J gene TRBJ1-2; perhaps TRBD1 as D (5 bases). The CDR3 loop spans 13 amino acids. With 8 bases removed from V and 6 bases from J, the gap between germline ends came to 16 bases. Looked up from germline, CDR1 is LGHDT and CDR2 is YNNKEL (reference sequence). The DNA for the CDR3 is TGTGCCAGCCGGCCGAGGGGTGGCGATGGCTACACCTTC. Amino acid sequence: CASRPRGGDGYTF.

There are a few counts of this clonotype. J is TRBJ2-3 and V is TRBV5-8; no clear D gene. V lost 5 bases and J 4 bases, leaving 5 bases between the germline ends. The CDR3 consists of 11 residues. The V gene's germline CDR1 is SGHTS and CDR2 YDEGEE. The DNA for the CDR3 is TGTGCCAGCAGGAGATCAGATACGCAGTATTTT. Translated, it gives CASRRSDTQYF. The whole variable domain, remainder taken from reference TRBV5-8 and TRBJ2-3, is EAGVTQSPTHLIKTRGQQATLRCSPISGHTSVYWYQQALGLGLQFLLWYDEGEERNRGNFPPRFSGRQFPNYSSELNVNALELEDSALYLCASRRSDTQYFGPGTRLTVL.

This clonotype was counted many times. The chain is built from TRBV20-1 and TRBJ2-7; D unclear. The CDR3 runs 12 residues. Germline CDR1 DFQATT, CDR2 SNEGSKA (reference sequence). Between the trimmed V and J ends, which lost 2 bases and 3 bases, there was a span of 8 bases. This chain's CDR3 is CSARNPNYEQYF. The CDR3 DNA follows: TGCAGTGCTAGAAATCCTAACTACGAGCAGTACTTC.

The gene calls are TRBV6-5 and TRBJ1-4, with no clear D. The V end lost 2 bases, the J end lost 3 bases, and 19 bases lay between the germline ends. Germline V gene data show CDR1 as MNHEY and CDR2 as SVGAGI. This CDR3 is built from 18 residues. The CDR3: CASSYGPTSGNSNEKLFF. CDR3 coding DNA: TGTGCCAGCAGTTACGGCCCTACATCGGGTAACTCTAATGAAAAACTGTTTTTT.